This passage covers 30 T cell receptor beta chains from one sample sequenced in a study of cytomegalovirus exposure and HLA in healthy donors. The PCR was carried out with 60 Vbeta primers and 13 Jbeta primers. Assay used: immunoSEQ multiplex PCR; TCRdb lists only in-frame clones, some missing. This table holds roughly 170,000 clones, around four fifths found once. The sequenced sample consisted of PBMCs. The receptors were sampled from a man aged 25-40 years in good health and CMV-seronegative.

This clone has only a few counts. This sequence joins TRBV19 and TRBJ2-2; 9 bases align to TRBD1. The junction had 13 bases not matched to a gene; V was cut back by 5 bases and J by 3 bases. The CDR3 contains 18 residues. Per germline, CDR1 LNHDA and CDR2 SQIVND (reference sequence). The CDR3 protein is CASSPGQGSAFHTGELFF. CDR3 DNA sequence: TGTGCCAGTAGTCCAGGACAGGGGTCCGCATTCCACACCGGGGAGCTGTTTTTT.

This sequence joins TRBV6-5 and TRBJ2-1; D gene unclear. Germline values: CDR1 MNHEY, CDR2 SVGAGI. V dropped 1 base and J dropped 2 bases, with 12 bases sitting between them. The CDR3 has 16 residues. For the CDR3, the DNA is TGTGCCAGCAGTTACTTCCAATCTGACACCTACAATGAGCAGTTCTTC. Protein product: CASSYFQSDTYNEQFF.

As DNA, the CDR3 is TGTGCCATCAGTGACAGGGGCTACGAGCAGTACTTC. Translating gives CAISDRGYEQYF. This sequence joins TRBV10-3 and TRBJ2-7; a weak D match, TRBD1 (6 bases). Germline V gene data show CDR1 as ENHRY and CDR2 as SYGVKD. This CDR3 spans 12 amino acids. V was pared by 3 bases and J by 3 bases, with 6 bases between.

The J gene is TRBJ2-3, the V gene TRBV27, with 10 bases identical to TRBD2. Germline V lookup: CDR1 MNHEY, CDR2 SMNVEV (reference sequence). CDR3 size: 15 residues. Trimming cost V 3 bases and J 1 base; bases outside gene matches: 1. CDR3 protein: CASSFLAGGTDTQYF. The CDR3, as DNA: TGTGCCAGCAGTTTCCTAGCGGGGGGCACAGATACGCAGTATTTT.

This clone was picked up a small number of times. The rearrangement uses TRBV6-6 and TRBJ2-5; 8 bases are a match to TRBD2. J was trimmed by 0 bases and V by 9 bases; bases with no gene match: 0. Germline V gene data show CDR1 as MNHNY and CDR2 as SVGAGI (reference sequence). The CDR3 is 12 amino acids. This chain's CDR3 is CASSGDQETQYF. DNA of the CDR3: TGTGCCAGTAGCGGGGACCAAGAGACCCAGTACTTC.

V and J are TRBV7-9 and TRBJ2-5; the D gene is possibly TRBD1 (5 bases). The CDR3 contains 14 residues. CDR1 and CDR2 (germline): SEHNR, FQNEAQ (reference sequence). Deletions cut 1 base from V and 5 bases from J, with 11 bases between. CDR3 loop: CASSLGAGSETQYF. In nucleotides, the CDR3 is TGTGCCAGCAGCTTAGGGGCAGGGTCGGAGACCCAGTACTTC.

The chain carries TRBV5-6 and TRBJ1-5; D is perhaps TRBD1 (5 bases). There are 16 residues in the CDR3. V was trimmed by 1 base and J by 0 bases, leaving 11 bases between them. The germline V gene encodes CDR1 SGHDT and CDR2 YYEEEE. The CDR3 loop reads CASSLNGGYSNQPQHF. CDR3 DNA: TGTGCCAGCAGCTTGAACGGGGGATATAGCAATCAGCCCCAGCATTTT.

In this sample, this clone turned up a few times. The chain is built from TRBV25-1 and TRBJ1-1, with D tentatively TRBD1 (5 bases). The germline gives CDR1 MGHDK, CDR2 SYGVNS. The CDR3 spans 14 residues. V lost 6 bases and J lost 5, with 16 bases in between. The DNA of the CDR3 is TGTGCCAGCAGCCGGGGGTTGGAGGTAACTGAAGCTTTCTTT. Its translation: CASSRGLEVTEAFF.

The chain recombines TRBV5-1 with TRBJ1-3; 9 bases are a match to TRBD1. V gave up 4 bases and J gave up 0 bases; unmatched junction bases: 5. The germline CDR1 and CDR2 sequences are SGHRS and YFSETQ. This CDR3 region has 16 residues. The DNA for the CDR3 is TGCGCCAGCAGCGGGACAGGGACGGTCTCTGGAAACACCATATATTTT. Translated, it gives CASSGTGTVSGNTIYF.

The rearrangement joins TRBV11-3 to TRBJ2-5; 11 nucleotides align to TRBD2. Germline trimming cut 3 bases from V and 2 bases from J; bases unmatched to any gene: 2. The V gene's germline CDR1 is SGHNT and CDR2 YENEEA. The CDR3 is 15 residues long. Here the CDR3 reads CASSLGLAAQETQYF. DNA of the CDR3: TGTGCCAGCAGCTTGGGACTAGCGGCACAAGAGACCCAGTACTTC.

Of note for this clone: One junction end does not reproduce the germline sequence, and a read error may be involved. V gene TRBV7-9 combines with J gene TRBJ2-3; 13 bases match TRBD2. The length of the CDR3 is 19 residues. Germline V gene data show CDR1 as SEHNR and CDR2 as FQNEAQ (reference sequence). The CDR3: CSSSWPTSGRATSSDTQYF. The CDR3 DNA sequence: TGTTCCAGCAGCTGGCCTACTAGCGGGAGGGCCACTAGTTCAGATACGCAGTATTTT.

The rearrangement uses TRBV15 and TRBJ2-7, with 8 nucleotides matching TRBD2. The CDR3 is made up of 12 amino acids. Per the germline V gene, CDR1 is LNHNV and CDR2 is YYDKDF (reference sequence). With 0 bases clipped from V and 13 bases from J, the junction kept 5 bases outside the gene matches. The CDR3 region is CATSRDQLAVYF. In DNA, the CDR3 is TGTGCCACCAGCAGAGATCAACTAGCGGTATACTTC. Full variable domain (outside the CDR3, taken from reference TRBV15 and TRBJ2-7): DAMVIQNPRYQVTQFGKPVTLSCSQTLNHNVMYWYQQKSSQAPKLLFHYYDKDFNNEADTPDNFQSRRPNTSFCFLDIRSPGLGDTAMYLCATSRDQLAVYFGPGTRLTVT.

The genes are TRBV6-5 and TRBJ1-4, with 8 nucleotides matching TRBD1. Germline loops: CDR1 MNHEY, CDR2 SVGAGI. Unmatched junction bases numbered 6, after V lost 2 bases and J lost 4 bases. The CDR3 contains 16 residues. Written as DNA, the CDR3 is TGTGCCAGCAGTTACGGACAGGGTTCCGGTAATGAAAAACTGTTTTTT. Its translation is CASSYGQGSGNEKLFF.

The V and J genes are TRBV4-3 and TRBJ2-6; TRBD2 matches at 9 bases. V was pared by 3 bases and J by 1 base, with 7 bases of the junction left unmatched. Germline V gene lookup returns CDR1 LGHNA and CDR2 YSLEER. The CDR3 totals 18 residues. The DNA of the CDR3 is TGCGCCAGCAGCCAGGAGGTAGCGGGAGTATCTGGGGCCAACGTCCTGACTTTC. Residues: CASSQEVAGVSGANVLTF.

The rearrangement joins TRBV5-1 to TRBJ1-4, with D perhaps matching TRBD1 (6 bases). The CDR3 totals 16 residues. CDR1 and CDR2 (germline): SGHRS, YFSETQ. Deletions cut 2 bases from V and 0 bases from J, with 11 bases between. The CDR3 spells CASSLGQFATNEKLFF. CDR3 sequence (DNA): TGCGCCAGCAGCTTAGGACAGTTTGCAACTAATGAAAAACTGTTTTTT.

The chain is built from TRBV5-1 and TRBJ1-1, with a possible D match to TRBD1 (6 bases). V lost 4 bases and J 5 bases, leaving 21 bases between the germline ends. This CDR3 has 16 amino acids. Germline CDR1 and CDR2: SGHRS and YFSETQ. The DNA for the CDR3 is TGCGCCAGCAGCGGAACGGGCGGGGGGCGAAGGACTGAAGCTTTCTTT. It codes for CASSGTGGGRRTEAFF.

The chain carries TRBV10-2 and TRBJ2-3; D is perhaps TRBD2 (6 bases). CDR1 and CDR2 from the germline V gene are WSHSY and SAAADI. The CDR3 runs to 14 residues. The V and J ends lost 10 bases and 0 bases respectively, with 14 bases between them. CDR3 in amino acids: CATSGDLSTDTQYF. The CDR3 DNA is TGCGCCACGTCGGGGGATCTAAGCACAGATACGCAGTATTTT.

This chain links TRBV19 with TRBJ1-2; 7 nucleotides line up with TRBD1. Germline assignment: CDR1 LNHDA and CDR2 SQIVND (reference sequence). This CDR3 region has 12 residues. Unmatched junction bases numbered 9, after V lost 6 bases and J lost 11 bases. The CDR3 coding sequence is TGTGCCAGTAGCACACTCACAGGGGCGTACACCTTC. It codes for CASSTLTGAYTF.

V is TRBV6-5 and J is TRBJ2-1; 9 nucleotides match TRBD1. The CDR3 has 13 amino acids. CDR1 and CDR2 from the germline V gene are MNHEY and SVGAGI. Losses at the gene ends were 5 bases for V and 15 bases for J; bases not matched to a gene: 11. This chain's CDR3 is CASSTPGTGNPFF. DNA for the CDR3: TGTGCCAGCAGTACCCCTGGGACAGGGAATCCGTTCTTC.

The chain uses TRBV7-8 and TRBJ2-5; D gene unclear. Trimming cost V 1 base and J 7 bases, with 16 bases left between them. Germline values: CDR1 SGHVS, CDR2 FQNEAQ. The CDR3 runs to 15 residues. The CDR3 DNA follows: TGTGCCAGCAGCTTAGTAGCCGAAGCGTATGGGACCCAGTACTTC. Its protein product is CASSLVAEAYGTQYF. Full variable domain (rest looked up from reference TRBV7-8 and TRBJ2-5): GAGVSQSPRYKVAKRGQDVALRCDPISGHVSLFWYQQALGQGPEFLTYFQNEAQLDKSGLPSDRFFAERPEGSVSTLKIQRTQQEDSAVYLCASSLVAEAYGTQYFGPGTRLLVL.

As concerns this clone: This sample also contains other DNA sequences that code for the same CDR3. CDR3 sequence: CASSQGLAGPYEQYF. CDR3 coding DNA: TGCGCCAGCAGCCAAGGACTAGCGGGACCCTACGAGCAGTACTTC. The chain uses TRBV4-3 and TRBJ2-7; 11 positions match TRBD2. J gave up 2 bases and V 1 base, and 1 base lay outside the gene matches. The germline V gene has CDR1 LGHNA and CDR2 YSLEER. CDR3 length: 15 amino acids.

The chain recombines TRBV30 with TRBJ2-3, with a tentative D call TRBD2 (5 bases). The V gene lost 1 base and the J gene lost 3 bases, with 11 bases spanning the gap. The CDR3 sequence is 14 residues long. The germline V gene has CDR1 GTSNPN and CDR2 SVGIG (reference sequence). The CDR3 loop reads CAWSGGSGTDTQYF. The CDR3, as DNA: TGTGCCTGGAGTGGTGGGAGTGGGACAGATACGCAGTATTTT.

This chain connects TRBV28 to TRBJ2-2; TRBD1 matches at 7 bases. The CDR3 is 16 amino acids. Germline CDR1 MDHEN, CDR2 SYDVKM. V trimming: 5 bases; J trimming: 6 bases; junction bases outside the gene matches: 12. CDR3 sequence: CASSPARGKGAGELFF. CDR3 coding DNA: TGTGCCAGCAGTCCCGCCAGGGGGAAAGGCGCCGGGGAGCTGTTTTTT.

The V gene is TRBV18, the J gene TRBJ2-4; D is unresolved. Germline CDR1 KGHSH, CDR2 LQKENI. This CDR3 has 14 residues. Trimming removed 0 bases from V and 6 bases from J, with 9 bases in between. CDR3 bases: TGTGCCAGCTCACCACCGGTCACGGTAAACATTCAGTACTTC. It yields the protein CASSPPVTVNIQYF.

The V call is TRBV5-1, the J call TRBJ2-3; D is perhaps TRBD1 (6 bases). V dropped 10 bases and J dropped 5 bases, with 23 bases sitting between them. CDR3 length: 15 amino acids. Per germline, CDR1 SGHRS and CDR2 YFSETQ. CDR3 DNA: TGCGCCGCTCTGACCAGGGGCCACGAAGGAGATACGCAGTATTTT. Residues: CAALTRGHEGDTQYF.

The chain uses TRBV4-1 and TRBJ2-1; the match to TRBD2 covers 9 bases. V gave up 1 base and J gave up 1 base; unmatched junction bases: 8. Germline assignment: CDR1 MGHRA and CDR2 YSYEKL. The CDR3 is 18 residues long. This chain's CDR3 is CASSQVAGGPNSYNEQFF. CDR3 sequence (DNA): TGCGCCAGCAGCCAAGTTGCGGGAGGGCCTAATTCCTACAATGAGCAGTTCTTC.

V usage is TRBV5-1 and J usage is TRBJ1-5, with TRBD1 matching over 8 bases. Germline V lookup: CDR1 SGHRS, CDR2 YFSETQ. V shed 4 bases, J shed 6 bases, and the junction held 6 bases outside the gene matches. CDR3 size: 14 residues. CDR3 protein: CASSPGQGAQPQHF. As DNA, the CDR3 is TGCGCCAGCAGCCCCGGACAGGGTGCTCAGCCCCAGCATTTT. The whole variable domain, remainder taken from reference TRBV5-1 and TRBJ1-5, is KAGVTQTPRYLIKTRGQQVTLSCSPISGHRSVSWYQQTPGQGLQFLFEYFSETQRNKGNFPGRFSGRQFSNSRSEMNVSTLELGDSALYLCASSPGQGAQPQHFGDGTRLSIL.

This clone was counted a single time. J is TRBJ1-4 and V is TRBV6-6, with 9 bases fitting TRBD1. The junction had 6 bases not matched to a gene; V was cut back by 6 bases and J by 1 base. The CDR3 covers 16 residues. The germline V gene has CDR1 MNHNY and CDR2 SVGAGI (reference sequence). The CDR3 bases are TGTGCCAGCAGCCTACAGGGGGCCGGAACTAATGAAAAACTGTTTTTT. Protein product: CASSLQGAGTNEKLFF.

This chain links TRBV19 with TRBJ2-2; D unclear. Germline V CDR1 and CDR2: LNHDA, SQIVND (reference sequence). The CDR3 length is 15 residues. V gave up 10 bases and J gave up 0 bases, with 15 bases separating them. The CDR3: CATSSLGANTGELFF. In DNA form, the CDR3 reads TGTGCCACGTCCAGCCTGGGCGCGAACACCGGGGAGCTGTTTTTT. The full variable domain, rest sourced from reference TRBV19 and TRBJ2-2, is DGGITQSPKYLFRKEGQNVTLSCEQNLNHDAMYWYRQDPGQGLRLIYYSQIVNDFQKGDIAEGYSVSREKKESFPLTVTSAQKNPTAFYLCATSSLGANTGELFFGEGSRLTVL.

The chain is built from TRBV5-4 and TRBJ2-2; 7 nucleotides align to TRBD2. V lost 4 bases to trimming and J lost 5 bases; unmatched junction nucleotides: 8. CDR3 size: 15 residues. The germline V gene encodes CDR1 SGHNT and CDR2 YYREEE (reference sequence). CDR3 DNA: TGTGCCAGCAGCCGCGGACTAGGATGGACCGGGGAGCTGTTTTTT. It codes for CASSRGLGWTGELFF.